A selection of T cell receptor beta chains follows, all from one sample in a study of technical replicates of blood from a handful of donors. Sequencing was performed with immunoSEQ multiplex PCR; in TCRdb, only in-frame clones are kept and a portion is missing. The repertoire holds 87,000 or so clones, roughly 94% seen once, with under 0.35% in the top ten. Sequencing used T cells isolated from PBMCs. The source of these receptors is a human donor in good health. CDR3s include the opening cysteine and the closing phenylalanine or tryptophan.

>TRBJ2-5|TRBV18
CASSPLPPTSGVQETQYF
>TRBJ1-1|TRBV2
CASSDPTAGRTEAFF
>TRBJ2-7|TRBV7-6
CASSLAAAGSISSYEQYF
>TRBJ2-1|TRBV7-9
CASSASGLGSYNEQFF
>TRBJ1-1|TRBV10-2
CASSEGAFNTEAFF
>TRBJ2-7|TRBV9
CASSVEPGQYYEQYF
>TRBJ2-7|TRBV7-3
CASSLHASGNYEQYF
>TRBJ2-7|TRBV13
CASSPSGRGSYEQYF
>TRBJ2-7|TRBV19
CATDVAGTSNEQYF
>TRBJ2-7|TRBV28
CASSSPRQGAYEQYF
>TRBJ2-1|TRBV30
CAWSVTLARNEQFF
>TRBJ2-3|TRBV5-6
CASSGGQARLDTQYF
>TRBJ2-7|TRBV6-6
CASSYLAVSSYEQYF
>TRBJ1-4|TRBV2
CASSPGNGEKLFF
>TRBJ2-5|TRBV27
CASSFATPQETQYF
>TRBJ2-7|TRBV9
CASSVGPGPREQYF
>TRBJ1-1|TRBV5-6
CASSRTGEFAEAFF
>TRBJ1-2|TRBV6-5
CASSTTGGGGGYTF
>TRBJ1-1|TRBV18
CASSRGQGEATEAFF